This note documents a single T cell receptor (beta chain) sequence. Its antigen is as yet unknown. The source of the sample is a study of T cell responses to AZD1222 COVID-19 vaccine. Study-level findings and limits: Clonal diversity may have been underestimated, and the donors were mostly white British, with more females than males. Spike-specific TCR depth and breadth grew after two AZD1222 doses. Along spike, vaccine-associated CD4 TCRs were found throughout, with dominance at 160-218 and 743-854.

Method: immunoSEQ multiplex PCR; TCRdb's copy keeps in-frame clones and lacks some. The table shows roughly 150,000 clones, with 85% to 95% occurring only once. Germline V CDR1 and CDR2: LNHNV, YYDKDF (reference sequence). This CDR3 has 15 amino acids. With V trimmed by 5 bases and J by 2 bases, 7 bases remained unmatched. The receptor's source is an adult in good health. This chain links TRBV15 with TRBJ2-5; 8 bases agree with TRBD1. The sample consisted of peripheral blood, taken on day 0 of AZD1222 vaccination. Written as DNA, the CDR3 is TGTGCCACCAGCCGGGACAGGCATTCTCAAGAGACCCAGTACTTC. Translated: CATSRDRHSQETQYF.